Following are 26 T cell receptor beta chains from one sample sequenced in a study of monozygotic twins with inflammatory bowel disease. TCRdb reprocessed the 5' RACE reads and stores each CDR3 protein as one record, lacking DNA. This sample contains 310,000 or so distinct CDR3 sequences. Sequenced: blood. The receptors stem from a human donor with ulcerative colitis or Crohn's disease, or a healthy co-twin of an affected twin (not recorded which).

The genes are TRBV7-3 and TRBJ2-7; TCRdb calls TRBD2, which cannot be checked without DNA. The CDR3 contains 15 residues. The germline V gene encodes CDR1 SGHTA and CDR2 FQGTGA. The CDR3 loop reads CASSLSSSSSYEQYF.

V gene TRBV28 combines with J gene TRBJ2-6. Germline V lookup: CDR1 MDHEN, CDR2 SYDVKM. This CDR3 is built from 16 residues. The CDR3 here is CASKQISWAGANVLTF.

The gene calls are TRBV30 and TRBJ2-2; TCRdb names TRBD2, which stays unverified in the absence of DNA. In germline, CDR1 is GTSNPN, CDR2 SVGIG (reference sequence). The CDR3 extends over 15 amino acids. This chain's CDR3 is CAWSWSSAASGELFF.

This sequence joins TRBV19 and TRBJ1-5. This CDR3 spans 12 amino acids. Germline-derived CDR1 and CDR2 are LNHDA and SQIVND (reference sequence). CDR3 sequence reads: CASKDRNHPQHF.

The chain links TRBV24-1 to TRBJ2-1; TCRdb outputs TRBD1, but without DNA this stays unchecked. Germline V gene lookup returns CDR1 KGHDR and CDR2 SFDVKD. This CDR3 has 19 amino acids. CDR3 residues: CATSDLKGQGPHSYNEQFF.

This chain joins TRBV19 and TRBJ2-1; TCRdb gives TRBD2 as the D gene, but with no DNA this cannot be confirmed. CDR1 is LNHDA and CDR2 is SQIVND in the germline V gene (reference sequence). CDR3 size: 15 residues. CDR3 region: CASSTSGNTYNEQFF.

V gene TRBV6-1 combines with J gene TRBJ2-3; as DNA is missing, the TRBD1 call by TCRdb cannot be tested. CDR3 length: 14 amino acids. Germline CDR1 and CDR2: MNHNS and SASEGT. Here the CDR3 reads CASTWGAYTDTQYF.

The chain couples TRBV7-2 to TRBJ2-1; TCRdb's D gene call, TRBD1, goes unchecked for lack of DNA. Germline loops: CDR1 SGHTA, CDR2 FQGNSA. The CDR3 runs to 16 residues. The CDR3 sequence is CASGGQLAALGYEQFF. Drawing the rest from reference TRBV7-2 and TRBJ2-1, the complete variable domain is GAGVSQSPSNKVTEKGKDVELRCDPISGHTALYWYRQSLGQGLEFLIYFQGNSAPDKSGLPSDRFSAERTGGSVSTLTIQRTQQEDSAVYLCASGGQLAALGYEQFFGPGTRLTVL.

The chain carries TRBV5-1 and TRBJ1-1; TCRdb's D call of TRBD1 is untestable without DNA. CDR1 is SGHRS and CDR2 is YFSETQ in the germline V gene. This CDR3 spans 20 amino acids. The CDR3 loop reads CASSLVAQGVVGFVDTEAFF. Full variable domain (rest looked up from reference TRBV5-1 and TRBJ1-1): KAGVTQTPRYLIKTRGQQVTLSCSPISGHRSVSWYQQTPGQGLQFLFEYFSETQRNKGNFPGRFSGRQFSNSRSEMNVSTLELGDSALYLCASSLVAQGVVGFVDTEAFFGQGTRLTVV.

The chain joins TRBV11-3 to TRBJ2-1; as DNA is missing, the TRBD2 call by TCRdb cannot be tested. There are 13 residues in the CDR3. Per germline, CDR1 SGHNT and CDR2 YENEEA. The chain's CDR3 is CASSLERAGEQFF.

The chain carries TRBV5-1 and TRBJ2-1; TCRdb's D gene call, TRBD2, goes unchecked for lack of DNA. CDR3 length: 14 residues. Germline V gene sequence: CDR1 SGHRS, CDR2 YFSETQ. CDR3 sequence: CASRTSWVSNEQFF. Based on the CDR3 plus reference TRBV5-1 and TRBJ2-1, the full variable domain is KAGVTQTPRYLIKTRGQQVTLSCSPISGHRSVSWYQQTPGQGLQFLFEYFSETQRNKGNFPGRFSGRQFSNSRSEMNVSTLELGDSALYLCASRTSWVSNEQFFGPGTRLTVL.

The rearrangement links TRBV4-1 to TRBJ2-2; TCRdb names TRBD2, which stays unverified in the absence of DNA. The CDR3 runs to 17 residues. Per germline, CDR1 MGHRA and CDR2 YSYEKL. This CDR3 is CASSQDRDGGRTGELFF.

The chain recombines TRBV10-1 with TRBJ2-1; TCRdb lists TRBD1, though no DNA is available to test this call. The CDR3 is made up of 14 amino acids. The germline V gene encodes CDR1 WNHNN and CDR2 SYGVQD (reference sequence). The CDR3 region is CASSQGAVLDEQFF.

CDR3 in amino acids: CASSTPGTAFNEQFF. V usage is TRBV19 and J usage is TRBJ2-1; there is no DNA to check the TCRdb D call of TRBD1. The CDR3 totals 15 residues. Germline V CDR1 and CDR2: LNHDA, SQIVND (reference sequence).

V and J are TRBV7-9 and TRBJ2-5. The CDR3 sequence is 14 residues long. Germline V gene sequence: CDR1 SEHNR, CDR2 FQNEAQ (reference sequence). Here the CDR3 reads CASSLGSEQETQYF.

The V gene is TRBV9, the J gene TRBJ2-2; the D gene TCRdb calls, TRBD2, cannot be checked with no DNA. From germline, CDR1 is SGDLS and CDR2 YYNGEE. This CDR3 has 17 amino acids. CDR3 loop: CASSVVVGEPNTGELFF.

The J gene is TRBJ2-7, the V gene TRBV7-9; the TCRdb call, TRBD2, lacks DNA for checking. The CDR3 loop spans 11 amino acids. The germline gives CDR1 SEHNR, CDR2 FQNEAQ (reference sequence). The CDR3 loop is CASVGGYEQYF.

V is TRBV7-9 and J is TRBJ1-4. The CDR3 extends over 13 amino acids. Per the germline V gene, CDR1 is SEHNR and CDR2 is FQNEAQ (reference sequence). CDR3 region: CASSTGLNEKLFF.

CDR3 in amino acids: CASGGAGIGSYEQYF. The chain couples TRBV28 to TRBJ2-7; TCRdb's D call of TRBD2 is untestable without DNA. The CDR3 has 15 amino acids. The germline V gene encodes CDR1 MDHEN and CDR2 SYDVKM.

The chain employs TRBV28 and TRBJ1-2. Germline values: CDR1 MDHEN, CDR2 SYDVKM. This CDR3 has 12 amino acids. The CDR3 spells CASTLNVGGYTF.

This chain links TRBV5-1 with TRBJ1-4; the D gene TCRdb calls, TRBD1, cannot be checked with no DNA. The CDR3 is 20 residues long. Germline V gives CDR1 SGHRS, CDR2 YFSETQ. The CDR3 sequence: CASSLARSGTATNPNEKLFF.

This chain uses TRBV20-1 with TRBJ2-5; TCRdb's D call of TRBD1 is untestable without DNA. The germline V gene encodes CDR1 DFQATT and CDR2 SNEGSKA (reference sequence). The CDR3 sequence is 16 residues long. CDR3 sequence reads: CSPEGKGRIFGETQYF.

The chain uses TRBV4-1 and TRBJ2-3; TCRdb reports TRBD2, a call that lacks DNA to check it against. The V gene's germline CDR1 is MGHRA and CDR2 YSYEKL. This CDR3 has 17 residues. This CDR3 reads CASSHGLAGGSTDTQYF.

The genes are TRBV5-1 and TRBJ2-1; there is no DNA to check the TCRdb D call of TRBD1. This CDR3 has 14 amino acids. Per germline, CDR1 SGHRS and CDR2 YFSETQ. CDR3: CASSLGWGYNEQFF.

The rearrangement links TRBV28 to TRBJ2-5; lacking DNA, the TRBD1 call made by TCRdb goes unchecked. The CDR3 sequence is 14 residues long. CDR1 and CDR2 from the germline V gene are MDHEN and SYDVKM. This chain's CDR3 is CASSLTGFQETQYF. Variable domain in full (rest from reference TRBV28 and TRBJ2-5): DVKVTQSSRYLVKRTGEKVFLECVQDMDHENMFWYRQDPGLGLRLIYFSYDVKMKEKGDIPEGYSVSREKKERFSLILESASTNQTSMYLCASSLTGFQETQYFGPGTRLLVL.

The rearrangement joins TRBV6-5 to TRBJ2-3. CDR3 length equals 16 residues. Germline V gives CDR1 MNHEY, CDR2 SVGAGI. CDR3 residues: CASSYSYQGYTDTQYF.